Listed below are T cell receptor beta chains from one sample, sequenced in a study of PD-L1 blockade in urothelial cancer. Method: immunoSEQ multiplex PCR; TCRdb's copy keeps in-frame clones and lacks some. This sample carries approximately 120,000 clones, 86% of them seen once, and the ten largest clones take 2.4%. The sample consisted of PBMCs, taken around atezolizumab (anti-PD-L1) treatment. The receptors derive from a man over 45 with urothelial cancer. The CDR3 runs from the conserved cysteine through the conserved F or W. The D gene is left open where the match is weak. Size tells how often a clone was seen (once, few, many) or the class of an expanded clone, and some rows leave it out.

d_gene	abundance	v_gene	j_gene	CDR3aa	CDR3nt
TRBD1	-	TRBV6-5	TRBJ1-2	CASLTPGTGGYGYTF	TGTGCCAGCCTGACCCCCGGGACAGGGGGCTATGGCTACACCTTC
TRBD2	-	TRBV6-5	TRBJ2-5	CASSRLAVVETQYF	TGTGCCAGCAGTCGACTAGCGGTTGTAGAGACCCAGTACTTC
TRBD1	-	TRBV6-1	TRBJ2-7	CASSPQGVATYEQYF	TGTGCCAGCAGTCCTCAGGGGGTTGCTACCTACGAGCAGTACTTC
TRBD1	-	TRBV18	TRBJ1-2	CASSRSGTGGINGGYTF	TGTGCCAGCTCACGCTCCGGGACAGGGGGCATCAACGGTGGCTACACCTTC
-	-	TRBV21-1	TRBJ2-7	CASSKCQRHEQYF	TGTGCCAGCAGCAAGTGCCAGCGCCACGAGCAGTACTTC
-	-	TRBV6-1	TRBJ1-6	CASSTSTGLGSPLHF	TGTGCCAGCAGTACCTCTACAGGGCTCGGCTCACCCCTCCACTTT
-	-	TRBV21-1	TRBJ1-1	CAPGTGGNTEAFF	TGTGCCCCAGGGACAGGAGGGAACACTGAAGCTTTCTTT
-	-	TRBV2	TRBJ1-1	CATRGNLNTEAFF	TGTGCCACGCGGGGCAACTTGAACACTGAAGCTTTCTTT
-	once	TRBV28	TRBJ1-1	CASSLIGSEAFF	TGTGCCAGCAGTTTAATTGGCTCTGAAGCTTTCTTT
-	-	TRBV7-9	TRBJ2-3	CASSLARGSTDTQYF	TGTGCCAGCAGCTTAGCGCGGGGATCCACAGATACGCAGTATTTT
-	-	TRBV2	TRBJ1-5	CASSGGFEPQHF	TGTGCCAGCAGTGGAGGGTTCGAGCCCCAGCATTTT
-	-	TRBV5-1	TRBJ2-6	CASSQYQVSGANVLTF	TGCGCCAGCAGCCAATATCAGGTATCTGGGGCCAACGTCCTGACTTTC
TRBD1	-	TRBV2	TRBJ1-2	CASSEAGTGYGYTF	TGTGCCAGCAGTGAAGCGGGGACAGGCTATGGCTACACCTTC
-	-	TRBV7-8	TRBJ2-1	CASSLAPQNNEQFF	TGTGCCAGCAGCTTAGCCCCACAGAACAATGAGCAGTTCTTC
-	-	TRBV19	TRBJ1-2	CASSIVSVYGYTF	TGTGCCAGTAGTATAGTATCGGTCTATGGCTACACCTTC
TRBD1	once	TRBV2	TRBJ1-5	CASIEGAGQPQHF	TGTGCCAGCATTGAGGGGGCGGGTCAGCCCCAGCATTTT
TRBD2	-	TRBV5-4	TRBJ2-2	CASSPHSGTSVGTGELFF	TGTGCCAGCAGCCCCCACTCCGGGACTAGCGTGGGCACCGGGGAGCTGTTTTTT
TRBD2	-	TRBV9	TRBJ2-5	CASSVAGGRARETQYF	TGTGCCAGCAGCGTAGCCGGCGGGAGGGCTAGGGAGACCCAGTACTTC
TRBD2	-	TRBV30	TRBJ2-1	CAWRGGKPAGGPYEQFF	TGTGCCTGGAGGGGCGGGAAACCAGCGGGAGGGCCGTATGAGCAGTTCTTC
-	-	TRBV9	TRBJ2-7	CASSGEPQSYEQYF	TGTGCCAGCAGCGGCGAGCCGCAATCCTACGAGCAGTACTTC
TRBD2	-	TRBV9	TRBJ2-6	CASSPPGLNSGANVLTF	TGTGCCAGCAGCCCACCGGGACTAAACTCTGGGGCCAACGTCCTGACTTTC
TRBD2	once	TRBV5-1	TRBJ2-7	CASSLAGGTYEQYF	TGCGCCAGCAGCCTAGCGGGAGGAACCTACGAGCAGTACTTC
TRBD2	-	TRBV28	TRBJ2-7	CASRPLAGASEQYF	TGTGCCAGCAGGCCCCTAGCGGGAGCGTCCGAGCAGTACTTC
-	-	TRBV27	TRBJ2-7	CASSSGGTYEQYF	TGTGCCAGCAGTTCTGGGGGGACCTACGAGCAGTACTTC
-	-	TRBV27	TRBJ1-5	CASSLSKHVNQPQHF	TGTGCCAGCAGTTTATCGAAACACGTCAATCAGCCCCAGCATTTT
-	few	TRBV19	TRBJ1-4	CASSIGAGYEEKLFF	TGTGCCAGTAGTATCGGTGCAGGGTATGAGGAAAAACTGTTTTTT
TRBD2	once	TRBV19	TRBJ2-7	CASSIGRRSYEQYF	TGTGCCAGTAGTATCGGGAGGCGCTCCTACGAGCAGTACTTC
-	-	TRBV28	TRBJ1-4	CASSLGSSNEKLFF	TGTGCCAGCAGTTTGGGCAGCTCTAATGAAAAACTGTTTTTT
-	-	TRBV10-3	TRBJ2-3	CAISKGIGTDTQYF	TGTGCCATCAGTAAGGGGATTGGCACAGATACGCAGTATTTT
-	-	TRBV5-4	TRBJ2-5	CASSLVAGAAETQYF	TGTGCCAGCAGCTTGGTCGCAGGGGCGGCAGAGACCCAGTACTTC
-	-	TRBV25-1	TRBJ2-7	CASSEAGRAAYEQYF	TGTGCCAGCAGTGAAGCGGGGCGGGCGGCCTACGAGCAGTACTTC
-	-	TRBV9	TRBJ2-6	CASAPPGGANVLTF	TGTGCCAGCGCCCCCCCGGGTGGGGCCAACGTCCTGACTTTC
-	once	TRBV28	TRBJ2-4	CASRDSLAKNIQYF	TGTGCCAGCAGGGACAGCCTAGCCAAAAACATTCAGTACTTC
-	-	TRBV7-6	TRBJ1-4	CASGQGGPNEKLFF	TGTGCCAGCGGCCAGGGCGGCCCTAATGAAAAACTGTTTTTT
TRBD2	few	TRBV7-2	TRBJ2-1	CASRPSGTNEQFF	TGTGCCAGCAGACCAAGCGGGACCAATGAGCAGTTCTTC
-	-	TRBV11-2	TRBJ1-1	CASSLGPNTEAFF	TGTGCCAGCAGCTTGGGCCCAAACACTGAAGCTTTCTTT
-	-	TRBV6-5	TRBJ2-5	CASRGTPRRSETQYF	TGTGCCAGCAGGGGGACTCCACGAAGGTCAGAGACCCAGTACTTC
TRBD1	-	TRBV5-4	TRBJ2-5	CASSNGQAYQETQYF	TGTGCCAGCAGCAATGGACAGGCGTACCAAGAGACCCAGTACTTC
TRBD2	-	TRBV5-1	TRBJ2-7	CASSLGTYLAGVGHEQYF	TGCGCCAGCAGCTTGGGGACGTACTTAGCGGGAGTCGGGCACGAGCAGTACTTC
TRBD2	-	TRBV10-1	TRBJ2-7	CASSAPGTRIYEQYF	TGCGCCAGCAGTGCACCCGGGACTAGGATCTACGAGCAGTACTTC
TRBD1	-	TRBV2	TRBJ1-4	CASSETGVTNEKLFF	TGTGCCAGCAGCGAAACAGGGGTCACTAATGAAAAACTGTTTTTT
-	-	TRBV6-5	TRBJ1-2	CASSSHLLTGYYGYTF	TGTGCCAGCAGTTCCCACCTATTGACAGGCTACTATGGCTACACCTTC
-	-	TRBV28	TRBJ2-1	CASEGPRNEQFF	TGTGCCAGCGAGGGCCCTCGGAATGAGCAGTTCTTC
TRBD2	-	TRBV4-1	TRBJ2-2	CASSLPYPGLAENTGELFF	TGCGCCAGCAGTTTGCCATATCCGGGACTAGCGGAGAACACCGGGGAGCTGTTTTTT
TRBD2	-	TRBV7-6	TRBJ2-3	CASMGRAGGPDTQYF	TGTGCCAGCATGGGGAGAGCGGGAGGGCCAGATACGCAGTATTTT
TRBD2	-	TRBV7-9	TRBJ2-7	CASSLTSGGSYEQYF	TGTGCCAGCAGCTTAACTAGCGGGGGCTCCTACGAGCAGTACTTC
-	-	TRBV28	TRBJ1-5	CASKFYSNQPQHF	TGTGCCAGCAAATTTTATAGCAATCAGCCCCAGCATTTT
-	-	TRBV19	TRBJ1-4	CASSIITGRNEKLFF	TGTGCCAGTAGTATAATTACAGGGCGTAATGAAAAACTGTTTTTT